What follows describes a single T cell receptor beta chain. The data are from a study of blood T cell repertoires in COVID-19. Study-level information: The analysed material was cDNA or gDNA that came from T cells, B-cell-depleted T cells, or PBMCs.

Sequencing used immunoSEQ multiplex PCR; TCRdb keeps in-frame clones, though not all of them. The sample holds 25,000 to 30,000 clones; about 78% are singletons and the top ten take under 25%. The TCR originated in a boy between 2 and 15 years old with active or convalescent COVID-19. The specimen sequenced was peripheral blood.

The CDR3 protein is CASSWTSGSPTLSNEQFF. In DNA form, the CDR3 reads TGCGCCAGCAGCTGGACTAGCGGGAGCCCCACCCTCTCCAATGAGCAGTTCTTC. This sequence joins TRBV5-1 and TRBJ2-1, with 13 bases lining up with TRBD2. The length of the CDR3 is 18 residues. The ends lost 3 bases at V and 6 bases at J; junction bases unmatched: 12. From germline, CDR1 is SGHRS and CDR2 YFSETQ.